In this sample, the clone carrying this T cell receptor beta chain turned up many times. Its antigen is unknown. RNA transcripts were the template, and TCR beta CDR3 regions were amplified from them. The workflow started with a first-round RT-PCR run with HTBI primers and then moved on to a second-round multiplex PCR. TCRdb re-analysed the multiplex PCR reads in MiXCR, keeping a single row per CDR3 protein. This sample has 300,000 to 400,000 distinct CDR3 sequences; about a sixth occur once, and the top ten carry approximately 13%. The data derive from a study of Graves' ophthalmopathy and Graves' hyperthyroidism. Whole-study findings and limits: Appearing in blood as well were most expanded thyroid clonotypes above 0.001 frequency.

The CDR3 is 14 amino acids. CDR1 is SGHTA and CDR2 is FQGNSA in the germline V gene. V lost 7 bases to trimming and J lost 6 bases, with 19 bases between them. Under 3 months in duration, the ophthalmopathy in affected donors had moderate-to-severe activity, CAS ≥3 and NOSPECS ≥4. None of the included patients had other autoimmune diseases, uncontrolled infections, pregnancy or lactation, as these led to exclusion. V gene TRBV7-2 combines with J gene TRBJ2-7; D not resolved. The sample was peripheral blood. The source is an adult man with Graves' ophthalmopathy. The CDR3 DNA follows: TGTGCCAGCACCCTTAACTGGGGTCCTAGCGAGCAGTACTTC. Amino acids: CASTLNWGPSEQYF.